The 17 T cell receptor beta chains listed next were all sequenced from one sample in a study of beta chain features in type 1 diabetes. The entirety of the isolated RNA underwent reverse transcription, so expressed TCRB transcripts were sequenced. The data were produced by immunoSEQ multiplex PCR, yet TCRdb's version contains in-frame clones alone and is incomplete. Of hundreds of thousands of clones in the sample, roughly 12% are singletons; the top ten hold roughly 0.017%. Sample: naive CD4+ T cells from blood. The receptors here all came from a young man in good health.

This clone was observed a few times. This rearrangement joins TRBV18 to TRBJ2-1, with D perhaps TRBD1 (5 bases). Trimming removed 2 bases from V and 0 bases from J, with 11 bases in between. Germline CDR1 reads KGHSH; CDR2 reads LQKENI. The CDR3 consists of 16 residues. The CDR3 spells CASSPARQSSYNEQFF. In DNA form, the CDR3 reads TGTGCCAGCTCACCAGCGAGACAGAGCTCCTACAATGAGCAGTTCTTC.

This clone occurred a few times. V usage is TRBV5-1 and J usage is TRBJ2-1; 8 positions agree with TRBD1. After removal of 4 bases from V and 8 bases from J, the junction contained 11 bases not matched to a gene. Germline-derived CDR1 and CDR2 are SGHRS and YFSETQ. There are 15 residues in the CDR3. CDR3 DNA: TGCGCCAGCAGCCCCGGGACAGGCTTTGTCGATGAGCAGTTCTTC. It yields the protein CASSPGTGFVDEQFF.

The table lists this clone with a few counts. This chain joins TRBV5-1 and TRBJ1-1; D ambiguous. Germline V gene sequence: CDR1 SGHRS, CDR2 YFSETQ. The CDR3 spans 13 residues. V shed 0 bases and J shed 1 base, with 4 bases lying between them. In DNA form, the CDR3 reads TGCGCCAGCAGCTTGGAACAGAACACTGAAGCTTTCTTT. This encodes CASSLEQNTEAFF.

The V and J genes are TRBV14 and TRBJ2-1; TRBD2 matches 8 bases. This CDR3 spans 15 amino acids. V was pared by 1 base and J by 9 bases, with 8 bases of the junction left unmatched. CDR1 SGHDN and CDR2 FVKESK come from the germline V gene. The CDR3 DNA follows: TGTGCCAGCAGCCAAGGCTTTGGCGGGAGGTTTGAGCAGTTCTTC. Translating it yields CASSQGFGGRFEQFF.

The chain uses TRBV7-2 and TRBJ1-1; 8 bases map to TRBD1. The CDR3 totals 14 residues. CDR1 and CDR2 from the germline V gene are SGHTA and FQGNSA. V lost 4 bases, J lost 3 bases, and 4 bases stayed unmatched. The CDR3 DNA reads as TGTGCCAGCAGCTCCCAGACAGGGGACACTGAAGCTTTCTTT. Amino acids: CASSSQTGDTEAFF.

This chain uses TRBV5-6 with TRBJ2-7; TRBD2 matches 8 bases. The germline V gene encodes CDR1 SGHDT and CDR2 YYEEEE. The CDR3 consists of 17 residues. V lost 3 bases to trimming and J lost 6 bases; unmatched junction nucleotides: 17. For the CDR3, the DNA is TGTGCCAGCAGCTCCCTGCTTTTGGCGGGAGGAATCGCCGAGCAGTACTTC. Encoded protein: CASSSLLLAGGIAEQYF.

This clone has just a few counts. This chain links TRBV28 with TRBJ1-1; 9 nucleotides line up with TRBD1. Germline V gene sequence: CDR1 MDHEN, CDR2 SYDVKM. The CDR3 has 15 residues. The ends lost 5 bases at V and 4 bases at J; junction bases unmatched: 8. CDR3 region: CASSPEGTGTTEAFF. DNA of the CDR3: TGTGCCAGCAGTCCCGAGGGGACAGGGACCACTGAAGCTTTCTTT.

This chain uses TRBV7-9 with TRBJ1-4; perhaps TRBD1 as D (6 bases). CDR3 length equals 15 residues. Germline-derived CDR1 and CDR2 are SEHNR and FQNEAQ (reference sequence). The V and J ends lost 5 bases and 2 bases respectively, with 12 bases between them. CDR3 loop: CASSINQGTNEKLFF. Written as DNA, the CDR3 is TGTGCCAGCAGCATTAATCAGGGGACTAATGAAAAACTGTTTTTT.

The chain carries TRBV15 and TRBJ2-2; no firm D call. Germline CDR1 and CDR2: LNHNV and YYDKDF (reference sequence). The CDR3 runs to 14 residues. Trimming cost V 3 bases and J 5 bases, with 10 bases left between them. DNA of the CDR3: TGTGCCACCAGCAGCCCTATGAGGACCGGGGAGCTGTTTTTT. Its protein is CATSSPMRTGELFF.

The chain combines TRBV28 with TRBJ2-2; 10 bases map to TRBD2. V lost 6 bases, J lost 6 bases, and 4 bases stayed unmatched. The CDR3 is made up of 14 amino acids. Germline assignment: CDR1 MDHEN and CDR2 SYDVKM. CDR3 bases: TGTGCCAGCAGCCCTAGCGGGAGTCCCGGGGAGCTGTTTTTT. This translates into CASSPSGSPGELFF.

The gene calls are TRBV29-1 and TRBJ1-4; 8 bases align to TRBD1. With 7 bases clipped from V and 5 bases from J, the junction kept 6 bases outside the gene matches. CDR1 and CDR2 (germline): SQVTM, ANQGSEA. This CDR3 has 13 amino acids. The CDR3 loop reads CSGGTGNNEKLFF. In DNA, the CDR3 is TGCAGCGGAGGGACAGGCAACAATGAAAAACTGTTTTTT.

The chain joins TRBV7-3 to TRBJ2-1; 8 nucleotides match TRBD2. CDR1 and CDR2 from the germline V gene are SGHTA and FQGTGA. The CDR3 runs to 15 residues. V was pared by 5 bases and J by 4 bases, with 7 bases of the junction left unmatched. This CDR3 reads CASSPRGGVYNEQFF. The CDR3 DNA sequence: TGTGCCAGCAGCCCCCGGGGGGGCGTGTACAATGAGCAGTTCTTC.

The V and J genes are TRBV29-1 and TRBJ2-3; D remains unclear. The V gene's germline CDR1 is SQVTM and CDR2 ANQGSEA. The CDR3 length is 13 residues. The V end lost 3 bases, the J end lost 5 bases, and 12 bases lay between the germline ends. DNA for the CDR3: TGCAGCGTTGAGTTTAGCCCTGGAGATACGCAGTATTTT. This codes for CSVEFSPGDTQYF.

This clone showed up just a few times. The chain's CDR3 is CASSLGTGVWDQPQHF. The CDR3 nucleotides are TGTGCCAGCAGCTTGGGTACAGGCGTATGGGATCAGCCCCAGCATTTT. The rearrangement joins TRBV5-6 to TRBJ1-5; perhaps TRBD1 as D (5 bases). The CDR3 spans 16 residues. Germline loops: CDR1 SGHDT, CDR2 YYEEEE. Trimming stripped 0 bases from V and 5 bases from J, with 15 bases between.

This clone has a handful of counts. The chain carries TRBV10-3 and TRBJ2-2; 10 bases align to TRBD1. The CDR3 sequence is 14 residues long. Germline V gene sequence: CDR1 ENHRY, CDR2 SYGVKD. The V segment lost 6 bases and the J segment 4 bases; nucleotides outside the gene matches: 2. The DNA of the CDR3 is TGTGCCATCAGGGGACAGGGGAGCACCGGGGAGCTGTTTTTT. Its translation: CAIRGQGSTGELFF.

This clone has more than one count but fewer than ten. The rearrangement uses TRBV10-3 and TRBJ2-6, with 9 bases lining up with TRBD1. Germline V gene data show CDR1 as ENHRY and CDR2 as SYGVKD. This CDR3 spans 17 amino acids. Unmatched junction bases numbered 3, after V lost 2 bases and J lost 1 base. CDR3 loop: CAISEGGQGSGANVLTF. The DNA of the CDR3 is TGTGCCATCAGTGAGGGGGGACAGGGTTCTGGGGCCAACGTCCTGACTTTC.

The sample holds a few counts of this clone. The chain uses TRBV13 and TRBJ2-7; 9 nucleotides agree with TRBD1. The CDR3 totals 13 residues. CDR1 is PRHDT and CDR2 is FYEKMQ in the germline V gene (reference sequence). The V segment lost 5 bases and the J segment 4 bases; nucleotides outside the gene matches: 3. CDR3 sequence reads: CASSAGTGYEQYF. The CDR3 coding sequence is TGTGCCAGCAGCGCCGGGACAGGGTACGAGCAGTACTTC.